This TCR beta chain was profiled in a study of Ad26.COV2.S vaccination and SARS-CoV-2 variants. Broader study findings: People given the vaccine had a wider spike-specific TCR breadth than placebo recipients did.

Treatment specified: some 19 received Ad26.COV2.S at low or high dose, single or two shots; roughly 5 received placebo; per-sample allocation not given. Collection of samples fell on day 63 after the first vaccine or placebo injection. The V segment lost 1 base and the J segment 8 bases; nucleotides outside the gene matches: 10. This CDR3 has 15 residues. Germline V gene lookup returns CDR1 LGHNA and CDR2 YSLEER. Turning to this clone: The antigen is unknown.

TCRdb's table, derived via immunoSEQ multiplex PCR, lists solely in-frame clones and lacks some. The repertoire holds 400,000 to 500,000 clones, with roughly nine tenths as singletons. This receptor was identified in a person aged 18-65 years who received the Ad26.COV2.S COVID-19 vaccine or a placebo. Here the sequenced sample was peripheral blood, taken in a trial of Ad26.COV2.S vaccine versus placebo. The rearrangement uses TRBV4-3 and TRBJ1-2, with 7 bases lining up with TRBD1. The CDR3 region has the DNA TGCGCCAGCAGCCAAGGAAGTTTCCACAGGGGCGGCTACACCTTC. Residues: CASSQGSFHRGGYTF.